This T cell receptor (beta chain) was identified in a study of beta chain features in type 1 diabetes. General study results and limits: More deletions and fewer insertions at VDJ junctions were found in patients with type 1 diabetes. All four CD4+ subsets of Type 1 diabetes patients contained TCRB CDR3s that were moderately but significantly shorter.

Isolated RNA was reverse transcribed in full, so expressed TCRB transcripts were sequenced. Sequencing was performed with immunoSEQ multiplex PCR; in TCRdb, only in-frame clones are kept and a portion is missing. Of hundreds of thousands of clones in the sample, 10% to 15% were seen once. Germline V gene data show CDR1 as LNHNV and CDR2 as YYDKDF (reference sequence). The CDR3 is 13 amino acids. V was cut by 5 bases and J by 4 bases, with 12 bases left in between. This clone was detected only a few times. The antigen is not known. Every single donor gave one heparinised blood draw, and these averaged about 116 mL. Isolation of CD4+ naive, central memory, regulatory and stem cell-like memory cells was achieved by sorting via CD45RO/CCR7/CD25/CD127/CD95/CD27.

This TCR derives from a man younger than 35 with type 1 diabetes. What was sequenced was naive CD4+ T cells from blood. The genes are TRBV15 and TRBJ2-7; possibly TRBD1 for D (6 bases). The CDR3 DNA follows: TGTGCCACCAGCCCGGCCAGGGGATACGAGCAGTACTTC. This sequence encodes CATSPARGYEQYF.